This TCR beta chain was obtained from a study of control samples from healthy donors and cancer patients. The protocol was immunoSEQ multiplex PCR, while the TCRdb copy is restricted to in-frame clones and leaves out a portion. The data contain 100,000 to 120,000 clones, roughly 90% of them singletons. Germline CDR1 reads MNHNS; CDR2 reads SASEGT. The CDR3 is 14 residues long. Deletions cut 2 bases from V and 3 bases from J, with 8 bases between. The chain is built from TRBV6-1 and TRBJ2-1; D gene unclear. Sample: PBMCs. The clonotype originates from a woman in her fifties or sixties with lung cancer. CDR3 sequence (DNA): TGTGCCAGCAGTGAACAAACTAACTACAATGAGCAGTTCTTC. The encoded protein is CASSEQTNYNEQFF.